These 32 T cell receptor beta chains share one sample of origin, sequenced in a study of blood T cell repertoires in COVID-19. Here immunoSEQ multiplex PCR was the method, and the copy in TCRdb shows in-frame clones only, minus some. This table has about 73,000 clones, roughly 89% appearing once. The specimen was peripheral blood. Receptors originate from a man at least 80 years old with acute or convalescent COVID-19.

This chain uses TRBV14 with TRBJ2-2; D might be TRBD2 (7 bases). This CDR3 is built from 15 residues. Germline V gene lookup returns CDR1 SGHDN and CDR2 FVKESK. Trimming left V 2 bases short and J 5 bases short, with 12 bases between. The CDR3 reads CASSQWGGRTGELFF. Here the CDR3 DNA reads TGTGCCAGCAGCCAATGGGGGGGCAGGACCGGGGAGCTGTTTTTT.

The chain employs TRBV28 and TRBJ1-5; D is perhaps TRBD1 (6 bases). This CDR3 has 15 residues. Germline lookup yields CDR1 MDHEN and CDR2 SYDVKM. The V end was cut by 7 bases, the J end by 0 bases, with 13 bases between. CDR3 DNA: TGTGCCAGCAAGGGGGGGAGATATAGCAATCAGCCCCAGCATTTT. Its protein product is CASKGGRYSNQPQHF.

The genes are TRBV15 and TRBJ2-7; D call uncertain. The CDR3 is 14 residues long. Deletions cut 2 bases from V and 2 bases from J, with 10 bases between. Germline CDR1 reads LNHNV; CDR2 reads YYDKDF (reference sequence). CDR3 amino acids: CATSRSGRTYEQYF. DNA for the CDR3: TGTGCCACCAGCAGATCGGGTCGAACCTACGAGCAGTACTTC.

CDR3 amino acids: CASSHGQGPDNEQFF. DNA of the CDR3: TGTGCCAGCAGTCATGGACAGGGGCCGGACAATGAGCAGTTCTTC. The chain combines TRBV5-8 with TRBJ2-1; 9 bases map to TRBD1. CDR3 length: 15 residues. Losses at the gene ends were 5 bases for V and 5 bases for J; bases not matched to a gene: 8. The germline CDR1 and CDR2 sequences are SGHTS and YDEGEE.

Only a few counts were recorded for this clone. This chain uses TRBV6-6 with TRBJ1-5, with TRBD1 matching 7 bases. The CDR3 sequence is 14 residues long. CDR1 and CDR2 from the germline V gene are MNHNY and SVGAGI (reference sequence). Trimming cost V 0 bases and J 4 bases; bases outside gene matches: 0. CDR3 region: CASSYSTGNQPQHF. The CDR3 region has the DNA TGTGCCAGCAGTTACTCGACAGGGAATCAGCCCCAGCATTTT.

The chain combines TRBV5-4 with TRBJ2-6; D call uncertain. V lost 3 bases to trimming and J lost 0 bases, with 10 bases between them. Germline V lookup: CDR1 SGHNT, CDR2 YYREEE (reference sequence). This CDR3 has 16 residues. In DNA form, the CDR3 reads TGTGCCAGCAGCTCTGGGTCTAGCTCTGGGGCCAACGTCCTGACTTTC. Translation gives CASSSGSSSGANVLTF.

This clone was observed a few times. V is TRBV7-6 and J is TRBJ2-3, with D perhaps TRBD2 (8 bases). The CDR3 extends over 16 amino acids. The V gene's germline CDR1 is SGHVS and CDR2 FNYEAQ. Trimming left V 4 bases short and J 2 bases short, with 16 bases between. The CDR3 sequence: CASSSGGGQLTDTQYF. CDR3 bases: TGTGCCAGCAGCTCCGGGGGGGGACAGCTCACAGATACGCAGTATTTT.

The chain uses TRBV18 and TRBJ1-1; maybe TRBD1 (6 bases). From germline, CDR1 is KGHSH and CDR2 LQKENI. This CDR3 region has 16 residues. Trimming stripped 2 bases from V and 0 bases from J, with 13 bases between. The DNA for the CDR3 is TGTGCCAGCTCACCAGTAAACAGGGTCATGAACACTGAAGCTTTCTTT. Encoded protein: CASSPVNRVMNTEAFF.

This sequence joins TRBV5-1 and TRBJ2-1, with a tentative D call TRBD1 (5 bases). From germline, CDR1 is SGHRS and CDR2 YFSETQ. The CDR3 covers 16 residues. With 0 bases removed from V and 1 base from J, the gap between germline ends came to 11 bases. The DNA of the CDR3 is TGCGCCAGCAGCTTGGCCGCTCGACAGTCCTACAATGAGCAGTTCTTC. Translated: CASSLAARQSYNEQFF.

The rearrangement links TRBV7-9 to TRBJ2-7; 8 positions agree with TRBD1. This CDR3 is 14 amino acids long. V shed 5 bases, J shed 2 bases, and the junction held 5 bases outside the gene matches. The V gene's germline CDR1 is SEHNR and CDR2 FQNEAQ (reference sequence). CDR3: CASSAGGLAYEQYF. CDR3 coding DNA: TGTGCCAGCAGCGCAGGGGGCCTTGCCTACGAGCAGTACTTC.

V is TRBV6-2 or TRBV6-3 and J is TRBJ1-3; D gene uncertain. The V gene's germline CDR1 is MNHEY and CDR2 SVGEGT. The V and J ends lost 0 bases and 1 base respectively, with 7 bases between them. The CDR3 length is 15 residues. The CDR3 DNA follows: TGTGCCAGCAGTTACTCGAGAGGTTCTGGAAACACCATATATTTT. Its translation is CASSYSRGSGNTIYF.

As to this clone: The limits of the CDR3 on the DNA are not certain, so only TCRdb's listed CDR3 is given. This chain joins TRBV29-1 and TRBJ1-2; TRBD1, the table's D call, was not compared with the DNA. In germline, CDR1 is SQVTM, CDR2 ANQGSEA. The CDR3 length equals 13 residues, ends included. The CDR3 region is CSVEVAQGAITTF.

The rearrangement links TRBV24-1 to TRBJ1-2; a weak D match, TRBD1 (5 bases). Germline CDR1 reads KGHDR; CDR2 reads SFDVKD. The CDR3 has 12 amino acids. V was cut by 4 bases and J by 3 bases, with 5 bases left in between. The CDR3 spells CATSEGDYGYTF. The CDR3, as DNA: TGTGCCACCAGTGAAGGGGACTATGGCTACACCTTC.

The rearrangement uses TRBV4-2 and TRBJ1-6, with 8 nucleotides matching TRBD1. The CDR3 loop spans 15 amino acids. Germline V gives CDR1 LGHNA, CDR2 YNFKEQ. The V and J ends lost 3 bases and 7 bases, in that order; junction bases with no gene match: 5. The CDR3 sequence is CASSQQTGENSPLHF. The CDR3 region has the DNA TGTGCCAGCAGCCAGCAGACAGGGGAGAATTCACCCCTCCACTTT.

V usage is TRBV2 and J usage is TRBJ1-2, with D tentatively TRBD1 (6 bases). This CDR3 comprises 11 residues. V lost 6 bases to trimming and J lost 8 bases, with 10 bases between them. CDR1 is SNHLY and CDR2 is FYNNEI in the germline V gene. The CDR3 DNA follows: TGTGCCAGCAGGTACGGACAGGGCTACACCTTC. Translation: CASRYGQGYTF.

V usage is TRBV7-3 and J usage is TRBJ2-3; the D gene is possibly TRBD2 (5 bases). Trimming took off 5 bases at V and 0 bases at J, with 9 bases between the two ends. CDR3 length: 14 amino acids. Germline CDR1 is SGHTA and CDR2 is FQGTGA. CDR3 amino acids: CASSPGGSTDTQYF. Here the CDR3 DNA reads TGTGCCAGCAGCCCCGGCGGGAGCACAGATACGCAGTATTTT.

This clone is a singleton in its sample. The J gene is TRBJ1-1, the V gene TRBV10-3; TRBD1 matches at 7 bases. The CDR3 has 15 amino acids. The ends lost 0 bases at V and 4 bases at J; junction bases unmatched: 5. Germline CDR1 reads ENHRY; CDR2 reads SYGVKD. CDR3 loop: CAISESGTVGTEAFF. Written as DNA, the CDR3 is TGTGCCATCAGTGAGTCGGGGACAGTGGGCACTGAAGCTTTCTTT.

The chain links TRBV11-2 to TRBJ2-1; D gene ambiguous. This CDR3 contains 17 residues. In germline, CDR1 is SGHAT, CDR2 FQNNGV. The V and J ends lost 1 base and 6 bases respectively, with 19 bases between them. As DNA, the CDR3 is TGTGCCAGCAGCTTAGGACCCGGTTATAGCTTAAGCAATGAGCAGTTCTTC. It specifies CASSLGPGYSLSNEQFF.

V is TRBV3-1 (or the pseudogene TRBV3-2) and J is TRBJ2-3; no clear D gene. V lost 4 bases and J 4 bases, leaving 6 bases between the germline ends. The CDR3 loop spans 12 amino acids. Germline CDR1 LGHDT, CDR2 YNNKEL (reference sequence). The CDR3 region is CASSPRPDTQYF. As DNA, the CDR3 is TGTGCCAGCAGCCCGCGGCCAGATACGCAGTATTTT.

This sequence joins TRBV10-3 and TRBJ2-1; D is unresolved. The CDR3 is made up of 14 amino acids. The germline V and J ends were trimmed by 6 bases and 5 bases, with 14 bases remaining between them. Per the germline V gene, CDR1 is ENHRY and CDR2 is SYGVKD. The CDR3 protein is CAIRSGPANNEQFF. The CDR3 DNA reads TGTGCCATCAGAAGTGGGCCAGCCAACAATGAGCAGTTCTTC.

This clone was seen just once. The chain links TRBV29-1 to TRBJ2-7, with D possibly matching TRBD1 (5 bases). Trimming removed 4 bases from V and 2 bases from J, with 12 bases in between. From germline, CDR1 is SQVTM and CDR2 ANQGSEA. The CDR3 loop spans 13 amino acids. The CDR3 nucleotides read TGCAGCGTTGGGTTAGTGGGGCCCTACGAGCAGTACTTC. This encodes CSVGLVGPYEQYF.

The count of this clone is one. The J gene is TRBJ1-1, the V gene TRBV7-8; 7 bases align to TRBD1. The germline V gene encodes CDR1 SGHVS and CDR2 FQNEAQ. V was pared by 2 bases and J by 7 bases, with 4 bases of the junction left unmatched. The CDR3 is made up of 13 amino acids. The CDR3 sequence: CASSLKGGGEAFF. In DNA, the CDR3 is TGTGCCAGCAGCTTAAAAGGGGGCGGTGAAGCTTTCTTT. Using reference TRBV7-8 and TRBJ1-1 for the parts outside the CDR3, the full variable domain is GAGVSQSPRYKVAKRGQDVALRCDPISGHVSLFWYQQALGQGPEFLTYFQNEAQLDKSGLPSDRFFAERPEGSVSTLKIQRTQQEDSAVYLCASSLKGGGEAFFGQGTRLTVV.

The chain couples TRBV12-3 or TRBV12-4 to TRBJ1-3; weak D call: TRBD1 (5 bases). This CDR3 contains 13 residues. Between the trimmed V and J ends, which lost 6 bases and 2 bases, there was a span of 8 bases. CDR3 sequence reads: CASSLGAGNTIYF. The CDR3 DNA sequence: TGTGCCAGCAGCCTAGGGGCTGGAAACACCATATATTTT.

This clone was seen ten or more times. The chain couples TRBV5-5 to TRBJ1-1; no clear D gene. The germline CDR1 and CDR2 sequences are SGHKS and YYEKEE (reference sequence). The germline V and J ends were trimmed by 0 bases and 7 bases, with 13 bases remaining between them. The CDR3 contains 14 residues. CDR3: CASSLVQKLYEAFF. The CDR3, as DNA: TGTGCCAGCAGCTTGGTACAGAAGCTCTATGAAGCTTTCTTT.

This chain joins TRBV2 and TRBJ1-2; TRBD1 aligns across 9 bases. The trim removed 7 bases at V and 8 bases at J, leaving 8 bases unmatched. The germline V gene has CDR1 SNHLY and CDR2 FYNNEI. The CDR3 spans 13 residues. In DNA form, the CDR3 reads TGTGCCAGCAATAGGGGACAGGGAAGCGGCTACACCTTC. This gives the protein CASNRGQGSGYTF.

The sample holds one count of this clone. The genes are TRBV12-3 or TRBV12-4 and TRBJ2-2; no clear D gene. The CDR3 extends over 13 amino acids. Trimming removed 7 bases from V and 4 bases from J, with 10 bases in between. The CDR3 is CASNLEATGELFF. For the CDR3, the DNA is TGTGCCAGCAACCTCGAAGCCACCGGGGAGCTGTTTTTT.

V is TRBV6-5 and J is TRBJ1-1; maybe TRBD1 (6 bases). V dropped 5 bases and J dropped 0 bases, with 13 bases sitting between them. The V gene's germline CDR1 is MNHEY and CDR2 SVGAGI. CDR3 length: 15 amino acids. The CDR3 sequence: CASSPAQGMNTEAFF. As DNA, the CDR3 is TGTGCCAGCAGTCCTGCACAGGGCATGAACACTGAAGCTTTCTTT.

V is TRBV2 and J is TRBJ2-7, with D hard to call. V lost 7 bases and J lost 4, with 14 bases in between. The CDR3 has 13 residues. CDR1 SNHLY and CDR2 FYNNEI come from the germline V gene. The CDR3 loop is CASTRSERYEQYF. For the CDR3, the DNA is TGTGCCAGCACTAGGTCCGAGCGATACGAGCAGTACTTC.

This chain links TRBV23-1 with TRBJ1-4, with TRBD1 matching 8 bases. TRBV23-1 is flagged as an ORF with uncertain function. The CDR3 loop spans 15 amino acids. The V gene end was trimmed by 4 bases and the J gene end by 7 bases; junction bases not matched to a gene: 8. The CDR3 loop reads CASSRQGLSSEKLFF. CDR3 sequence (DNA): TGCGCCAGCAGTCGACAGGGGCTAAGTTCTGAAAAACTGTTTTTT.

The chain has TRBV9 and TRBJ2-1; 12 nucleotides match TRBD2. Trimming cost V 0 bases and J 6 bases; bases outside gene matches: 10. Germline CDR1 is SGDLS and CDR2 is YYNGEE. The length of the CDR3 is 18 residues. CDR3 loop: CASSVAPSTSGSPNEQFF. The CDR3 coding sequence is TGTGCCAGCAGCGTAGCACCCTCGACTAGCGGGAGTCCCAATGAGCAGTTCTTC. Combining the CDR3 with reference TRBV9 and TRBJ2-1 gives the whole variable domain DSGVTQTPKHLITATGQRVTLRCSPRSGDLSVYWYQQSLDQGLQFLIQYYNGEERAKGNILERFSAQQFPDLHSELNLSSLELGDSALYFCASSVAPSTSGSPNEQFFGPGTRLTVL.

The rearrangement links TRBV6-5 to TRBJ2-5; TRBD1 agrees at 9 bases. The CDR3 consists of 16 residues. Per germline, CDR1 MNHEY and CDR2 SVGAGI. The V gene end was trimmed by 2 bases and the J gene end by 5 bases; junction bases not matched to a gene: 9. The CDR3 protein is CASSYTPGQGRETQYF. CDR3 coding DNA: TGTGCCAGCAGTTACACCCCGGGACAGGGTAGGGAGACCCAGTACTTC.

V and J are TRBV6-5 and TRBJ2-7; 11 bases fit TRBD1. CDR3 length: 15 residues. Germline CDR1 and CDR2: MNHEY and SVGAGI. V lost 4 bases to trimming and J lost 0 bases; unmatched junction nucleotides: 2. The CDR3 bases are TGTGCCAGCAGTTCTGGGACAGGGGGCTCCTACGAGCAGTACTTC. Protein sequence: CASSSGTGGSYEQYF.